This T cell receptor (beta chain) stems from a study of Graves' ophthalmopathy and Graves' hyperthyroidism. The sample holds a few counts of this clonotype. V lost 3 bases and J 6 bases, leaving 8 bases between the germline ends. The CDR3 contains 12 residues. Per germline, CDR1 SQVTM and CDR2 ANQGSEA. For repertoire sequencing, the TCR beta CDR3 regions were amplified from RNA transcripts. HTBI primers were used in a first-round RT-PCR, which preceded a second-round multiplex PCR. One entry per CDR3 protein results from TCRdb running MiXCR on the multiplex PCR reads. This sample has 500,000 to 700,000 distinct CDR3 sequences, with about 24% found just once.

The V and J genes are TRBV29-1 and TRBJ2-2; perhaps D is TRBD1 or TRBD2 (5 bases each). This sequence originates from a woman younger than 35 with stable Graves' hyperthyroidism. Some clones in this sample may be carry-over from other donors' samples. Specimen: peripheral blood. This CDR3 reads CSVERGPGELFF. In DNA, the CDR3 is TGCAGCGTTGAGAGGGGCCCCGGGGAGCTGTTTTTT.